The 4 T cell receptor beta chains reported below all come from one sample, sequenced in a study of shared clonotypes between healthy human individuals. Sequencing was performed with immunoSEQ multiplex PCR; in TCRdb, only in-frame clones are kept and a portion is missing. The sample yields just over 2,000,000 clones, roughly 95% seen once. What was sequenced was naive CD4+ T cells sorted from blood. Subset defined: CD45RA+ positively selected. These receptors were obtained from a man between 18 and 29 years old in good health.

The V gene is TRBV6-1, the J gene TRBJ1-5; tentative D call: TRBD1 (5 bases). Per the germline V gene, CDR1 is MNHNS and CDR2 is SASEGT. V was cut by 7 bases and J by 7 bases, with 17 bases left in between. The CDR3 sequence is 14 residues long. This CDR3 is CASILPGDGQPQHF. The CDR3 nucleotides are TGTGCCAGCATCTTACCCGGGGACGGGCAGCCCCAGCATTTT.

Of note for this clone: Within the sample, other DNA sequences also encode this same CDR3. V is TRBV7-9 and J is TRBJ2-4; D may match TRBD1 or TRBD2 (5 bases each). Germline V gene data show CDR1 as SEHNR and CDR2 as FQNEAQ (reference sequence). V lost 3 bases and J 8 bases, leaving 14 bases between the germline ends. The CDR3 extends over 14 amino acids. The CDR3 DNA follows: TGTGCCAGCAGCTTGGCCGGGGCAAGAGACATTCAGTACTTC. Its protein product is CASSLAGARDIQYF.

V gene TRBV29-1 combines with J gene TRBJ1-2; D is undetermined. The CDR3 sequence is 12 residues long. V was cut by 2 bases and J by 12 bases, with 16 bases left in between. Per germline, CDR1 SQVTM and CDR2 ANQGSEA. The CDR3 coding sequence is TGCAGCGTTGAATCAGGTCAGACGATCCACACCTTC. Residues: CSVESGQTIHTF. Using reference TRBV29-1 and TRBJ1-2 for the parts outside the CDR3, the full variable domain is SAVISQKPSRDICQRGTSLTIQCQVDSQVTMMFWYRQQPGQSLTLIATANQGSEATYESGFVIDKFPISRPNLTFSTLTVSNMSPEDSSIYLCSVESGQTIHTFGSGTRLTVV.

This rearrangement joins TRBV4-3 to TRBJ2-1; D unresolved. CDR1 and CDR2 (germline): LGHNA, YSLEER. The CDR3 has 17 amino acids. Trimming left V 0 bases short and J 0 bases short, with 12 bases between. The DNA of the CDR3 is TGCGCCAGCAGCCAAGATTTCTACAGAAGCTCCTACAATGAGCAGTTCTTC. Its translation: CASSQDFYRSSYNEQFF.